This T cell receptor (beta chain) is from a study of T cell changes during pregnancy in multiple sclerosis (dated by TCRdb to the late 2010s). For the study in its entirety: The study examined how the T cell repertoire changed over the course of pregnancy in women with multiple sclerosis.

Its CDR3 holds 17 amino acids, cysteine through phenylalanine. The entry retains the CDR3 DNA only, 51 bases that are in frame from base 1. Comment on this clone: Its specific antigen is unknown. No base-level quality is on record; no much larger clone is a single base apart.

Library prep was done by the immunoSEQ multiplex PCR assay. The clones in this table, taken by TCRdb from immuneACCESS, are in-frame only. Not every clone is retained; where verified, under half of the shortfall comes from an unresolved V gene, and the cause of the rest is unknown. The sample contains 40,000 to 50,000 clones, roughly nine tenths of them found a single time. The ten top clones hold 0.37% of the sample. The sequence came from a female donor in good health, enrolled as a control in a pregnancy study. The rearrangement combines TRBV21-1 with TRBJ2-7; the table gives TRBD2 as D, unverified against the DNA. TRBV21-1 is given as a pseudogene. Sequenced here: CD4+ T cells from peripheral blood mononuclear cells, sampled in the second trimester of pregnancy. CDR3 sequence: CASSIGPRGGGKYEQYF. The nucleotide sequence is given as TGTGCCAGCAGCATAGGGCCTCGGGGCGGGGGGAAGTACGAGCAGTACTTC.